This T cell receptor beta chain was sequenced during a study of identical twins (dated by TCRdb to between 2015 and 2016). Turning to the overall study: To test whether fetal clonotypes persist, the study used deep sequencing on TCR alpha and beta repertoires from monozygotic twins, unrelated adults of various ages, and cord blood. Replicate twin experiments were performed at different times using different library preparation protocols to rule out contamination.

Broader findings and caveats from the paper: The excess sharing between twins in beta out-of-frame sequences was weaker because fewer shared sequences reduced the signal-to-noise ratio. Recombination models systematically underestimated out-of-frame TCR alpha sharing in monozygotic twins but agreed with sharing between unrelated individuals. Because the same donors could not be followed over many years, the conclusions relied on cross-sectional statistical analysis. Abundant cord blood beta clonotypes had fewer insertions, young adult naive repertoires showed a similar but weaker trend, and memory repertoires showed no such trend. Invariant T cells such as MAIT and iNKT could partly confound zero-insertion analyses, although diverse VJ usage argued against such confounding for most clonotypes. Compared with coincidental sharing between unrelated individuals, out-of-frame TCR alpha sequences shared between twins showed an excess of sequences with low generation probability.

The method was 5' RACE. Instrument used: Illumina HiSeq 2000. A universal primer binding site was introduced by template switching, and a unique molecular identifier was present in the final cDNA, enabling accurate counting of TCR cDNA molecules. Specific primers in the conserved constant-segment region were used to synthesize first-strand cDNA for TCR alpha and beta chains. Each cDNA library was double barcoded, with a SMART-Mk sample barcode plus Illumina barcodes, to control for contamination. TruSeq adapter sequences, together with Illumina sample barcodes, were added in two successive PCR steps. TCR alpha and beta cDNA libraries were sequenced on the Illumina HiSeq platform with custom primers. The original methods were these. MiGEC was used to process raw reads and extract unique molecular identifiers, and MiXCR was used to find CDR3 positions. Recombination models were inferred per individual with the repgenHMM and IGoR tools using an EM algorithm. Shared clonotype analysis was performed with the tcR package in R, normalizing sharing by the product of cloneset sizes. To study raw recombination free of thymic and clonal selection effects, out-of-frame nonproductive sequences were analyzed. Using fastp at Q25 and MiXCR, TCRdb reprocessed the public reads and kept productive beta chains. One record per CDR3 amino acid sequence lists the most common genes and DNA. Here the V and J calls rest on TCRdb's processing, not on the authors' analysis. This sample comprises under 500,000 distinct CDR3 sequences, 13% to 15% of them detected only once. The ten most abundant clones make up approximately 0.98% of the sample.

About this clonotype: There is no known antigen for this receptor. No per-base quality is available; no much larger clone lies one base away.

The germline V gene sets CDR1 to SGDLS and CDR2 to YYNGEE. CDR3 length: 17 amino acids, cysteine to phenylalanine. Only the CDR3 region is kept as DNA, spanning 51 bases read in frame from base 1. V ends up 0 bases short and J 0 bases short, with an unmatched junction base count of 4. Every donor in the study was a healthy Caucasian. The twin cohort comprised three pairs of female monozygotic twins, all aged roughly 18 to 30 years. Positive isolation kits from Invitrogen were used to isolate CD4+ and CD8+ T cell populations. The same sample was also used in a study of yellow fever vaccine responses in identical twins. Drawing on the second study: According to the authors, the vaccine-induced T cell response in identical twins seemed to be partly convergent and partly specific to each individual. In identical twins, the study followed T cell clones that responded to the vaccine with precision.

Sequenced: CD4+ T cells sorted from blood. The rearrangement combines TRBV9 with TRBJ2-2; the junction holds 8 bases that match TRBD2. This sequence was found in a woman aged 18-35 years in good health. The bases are TGTGCCAGCAGCGTAGTCCCTAGCGGGTCGAACACCGGGGAGCTGTTTTTT. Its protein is CASSVVPSGSNTGELFF.